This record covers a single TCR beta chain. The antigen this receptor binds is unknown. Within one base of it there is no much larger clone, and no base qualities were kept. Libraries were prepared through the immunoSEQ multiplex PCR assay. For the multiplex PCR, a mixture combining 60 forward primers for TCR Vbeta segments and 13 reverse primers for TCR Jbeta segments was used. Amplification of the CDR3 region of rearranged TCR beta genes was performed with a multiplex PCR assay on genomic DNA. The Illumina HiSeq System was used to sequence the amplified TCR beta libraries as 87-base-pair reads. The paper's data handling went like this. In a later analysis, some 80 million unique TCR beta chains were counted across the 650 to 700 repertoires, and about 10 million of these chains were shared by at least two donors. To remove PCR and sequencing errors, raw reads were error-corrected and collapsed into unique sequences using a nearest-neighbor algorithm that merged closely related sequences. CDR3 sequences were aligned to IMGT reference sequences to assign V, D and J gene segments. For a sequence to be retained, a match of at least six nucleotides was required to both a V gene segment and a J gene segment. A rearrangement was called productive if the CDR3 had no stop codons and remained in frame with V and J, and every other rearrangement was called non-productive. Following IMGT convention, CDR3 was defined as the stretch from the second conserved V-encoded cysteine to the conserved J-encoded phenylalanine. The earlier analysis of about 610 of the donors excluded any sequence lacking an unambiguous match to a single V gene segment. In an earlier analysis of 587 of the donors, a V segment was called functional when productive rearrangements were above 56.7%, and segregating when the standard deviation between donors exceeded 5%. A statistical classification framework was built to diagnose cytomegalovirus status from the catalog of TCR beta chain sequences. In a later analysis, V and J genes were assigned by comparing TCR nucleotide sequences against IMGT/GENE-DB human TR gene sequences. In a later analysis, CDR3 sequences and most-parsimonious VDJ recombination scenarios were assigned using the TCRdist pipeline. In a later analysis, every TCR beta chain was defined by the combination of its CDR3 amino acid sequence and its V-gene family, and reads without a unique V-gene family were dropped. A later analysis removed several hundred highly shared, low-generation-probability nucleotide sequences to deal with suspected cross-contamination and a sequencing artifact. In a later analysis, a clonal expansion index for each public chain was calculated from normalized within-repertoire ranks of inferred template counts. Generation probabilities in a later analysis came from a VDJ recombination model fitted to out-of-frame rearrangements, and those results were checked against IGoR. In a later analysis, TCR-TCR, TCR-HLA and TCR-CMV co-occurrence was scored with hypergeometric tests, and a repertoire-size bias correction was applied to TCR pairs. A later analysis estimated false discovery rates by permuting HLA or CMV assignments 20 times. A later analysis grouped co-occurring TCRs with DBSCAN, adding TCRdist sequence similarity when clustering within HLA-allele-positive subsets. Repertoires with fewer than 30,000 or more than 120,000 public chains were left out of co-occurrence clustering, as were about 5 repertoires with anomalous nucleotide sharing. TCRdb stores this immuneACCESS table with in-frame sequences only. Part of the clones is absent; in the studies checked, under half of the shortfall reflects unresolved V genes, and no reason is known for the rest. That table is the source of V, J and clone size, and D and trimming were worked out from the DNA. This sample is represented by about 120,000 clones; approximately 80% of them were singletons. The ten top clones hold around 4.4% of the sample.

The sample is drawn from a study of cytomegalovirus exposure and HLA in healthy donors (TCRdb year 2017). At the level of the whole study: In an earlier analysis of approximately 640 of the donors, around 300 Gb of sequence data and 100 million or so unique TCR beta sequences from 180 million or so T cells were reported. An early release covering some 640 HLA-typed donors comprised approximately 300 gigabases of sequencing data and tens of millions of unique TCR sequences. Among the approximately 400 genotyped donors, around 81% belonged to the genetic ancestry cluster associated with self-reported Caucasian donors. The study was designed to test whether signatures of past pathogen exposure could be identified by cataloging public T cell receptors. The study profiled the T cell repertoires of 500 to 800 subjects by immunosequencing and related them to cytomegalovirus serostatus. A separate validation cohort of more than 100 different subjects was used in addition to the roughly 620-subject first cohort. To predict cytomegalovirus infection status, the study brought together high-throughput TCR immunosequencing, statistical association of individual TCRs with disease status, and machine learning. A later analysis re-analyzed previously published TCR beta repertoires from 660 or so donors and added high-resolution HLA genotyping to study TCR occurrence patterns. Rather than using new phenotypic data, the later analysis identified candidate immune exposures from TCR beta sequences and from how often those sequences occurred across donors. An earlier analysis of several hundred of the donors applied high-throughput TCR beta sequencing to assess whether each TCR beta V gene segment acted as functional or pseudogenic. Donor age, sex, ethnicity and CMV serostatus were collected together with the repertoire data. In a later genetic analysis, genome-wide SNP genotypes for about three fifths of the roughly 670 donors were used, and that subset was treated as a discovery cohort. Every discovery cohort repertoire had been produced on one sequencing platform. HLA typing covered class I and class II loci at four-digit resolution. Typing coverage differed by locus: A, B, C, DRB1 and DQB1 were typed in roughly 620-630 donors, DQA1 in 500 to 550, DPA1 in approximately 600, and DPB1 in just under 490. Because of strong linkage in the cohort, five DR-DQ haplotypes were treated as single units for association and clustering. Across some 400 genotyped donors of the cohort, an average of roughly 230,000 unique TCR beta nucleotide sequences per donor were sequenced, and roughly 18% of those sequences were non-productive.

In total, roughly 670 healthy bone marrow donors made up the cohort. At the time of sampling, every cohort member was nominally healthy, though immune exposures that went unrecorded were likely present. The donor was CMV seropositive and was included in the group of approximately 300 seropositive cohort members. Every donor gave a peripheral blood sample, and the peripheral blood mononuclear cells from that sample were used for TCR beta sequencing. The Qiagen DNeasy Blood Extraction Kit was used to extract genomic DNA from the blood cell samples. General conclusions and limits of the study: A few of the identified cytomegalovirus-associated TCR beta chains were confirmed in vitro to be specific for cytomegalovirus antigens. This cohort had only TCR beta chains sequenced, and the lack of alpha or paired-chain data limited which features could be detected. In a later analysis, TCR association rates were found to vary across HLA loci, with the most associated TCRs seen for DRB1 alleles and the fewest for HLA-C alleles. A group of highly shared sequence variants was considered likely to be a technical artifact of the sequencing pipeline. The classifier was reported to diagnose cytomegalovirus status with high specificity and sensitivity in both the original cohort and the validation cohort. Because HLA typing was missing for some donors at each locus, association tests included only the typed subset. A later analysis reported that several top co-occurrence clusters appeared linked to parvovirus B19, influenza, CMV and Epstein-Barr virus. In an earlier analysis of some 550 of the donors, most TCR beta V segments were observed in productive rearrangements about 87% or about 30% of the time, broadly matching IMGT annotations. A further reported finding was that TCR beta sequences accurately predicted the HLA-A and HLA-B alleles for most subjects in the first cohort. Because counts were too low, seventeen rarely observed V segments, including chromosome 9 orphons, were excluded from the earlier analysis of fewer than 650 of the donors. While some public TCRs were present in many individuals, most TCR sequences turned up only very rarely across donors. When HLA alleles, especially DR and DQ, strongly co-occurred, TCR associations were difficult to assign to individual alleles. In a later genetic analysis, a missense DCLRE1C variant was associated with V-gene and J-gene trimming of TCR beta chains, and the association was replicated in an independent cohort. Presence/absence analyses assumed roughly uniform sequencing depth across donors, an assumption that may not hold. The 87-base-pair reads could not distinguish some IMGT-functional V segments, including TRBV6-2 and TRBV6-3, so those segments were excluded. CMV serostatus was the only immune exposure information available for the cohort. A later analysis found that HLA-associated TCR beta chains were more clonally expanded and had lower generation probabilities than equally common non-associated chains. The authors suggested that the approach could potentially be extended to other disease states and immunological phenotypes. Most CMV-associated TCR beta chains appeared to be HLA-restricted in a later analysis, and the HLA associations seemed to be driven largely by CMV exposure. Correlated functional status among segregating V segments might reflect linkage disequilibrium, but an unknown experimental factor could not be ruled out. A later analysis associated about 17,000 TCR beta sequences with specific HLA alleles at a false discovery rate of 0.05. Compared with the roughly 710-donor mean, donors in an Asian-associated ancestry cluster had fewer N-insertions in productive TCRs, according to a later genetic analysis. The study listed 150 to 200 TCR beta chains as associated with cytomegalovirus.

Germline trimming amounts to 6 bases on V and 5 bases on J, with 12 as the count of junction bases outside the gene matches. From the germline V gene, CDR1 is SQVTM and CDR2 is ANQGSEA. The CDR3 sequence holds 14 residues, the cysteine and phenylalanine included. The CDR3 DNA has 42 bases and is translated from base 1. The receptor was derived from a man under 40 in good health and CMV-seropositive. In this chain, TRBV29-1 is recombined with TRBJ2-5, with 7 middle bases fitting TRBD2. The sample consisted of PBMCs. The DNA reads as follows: TGCAGCGTCACTTTCGGGGGGTCTCAGGAGACCCAGTACTTC. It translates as CSVTFGGSQETQYF.